Listed below are T cell receptor beta chains from one sample, sequenced in a study of cytomegalovirus exposure and HLA in healthy donors. Profiling relied on immunoSEQ multiplex PCR, and the TCRdb table lists in-frame clones only, not all of them. The sample holds 95,000 to 130,000 clones; 79% are singletons and the top ten take around 4.4%. Sequencing was carried out using PBMCs. The receptors stem from a man younger than 40 in good health and CMV-seropositive. CDR3s include the opening cysteine and the closing phenylalanine or tryptophan. Each record gives: J gene, V gene, D gene, clone size, CDR3 DNA, CDR3 protein. D genes are given only for firm matches. Rows give clone size only sometimes, using once, few, many, or a class for an expanded clone.

j_gene: TRBJ1-1
v_gene: TRBV9
d_gene: -
abundance: -
CDR3nt: TGTGCCAGCAGCGTACGTCCCTCCCCCCACTGGACAACCCGAAGGAACACTGAAGCTTTCTTT
CDR3aa: CASSVRPSPHWTTRRNTEAFF

j_gene: TRBJ2-4
v_gene: TRBV5-4
d_gene: -
abundance: -
CDR3nt: TGTGCCAGCAGCTTCAACAGGGGCGGGGTCGGCAAAAACATTCAGTACTTC
CDR3aa: CASSFNRGGVGKNIQYF

j_gene: TRBJ2-7
v_gene: TRBV6-6
d_gene: TRBD1
abundance: -
CDR3nt: TGTGCCAGCAGTAGTGCCGGGACAGGGGATTCCTACGAGCAGTACTTC
CDR3aa: CASSSAGTGDSYEQYF

j_gene: TRBJ1-2
v_gene: TRBV15
d_gene: TRBD1
abundance: few
CDR3nt: TGTGCCACCAGCAGGGGGACAGGGGGCGGAAAGAACTATGGCTACACCTTC
CDR3aa: CATSRGTGGGKNYGYTF

j_gene: TRBJ2-7
v_gene: TRBV30
d_gene: TRBD1
abundance: -
CDR3nt: TGTGCCTGGAGAGGACAGGGCTCGATCTCCTACGAGCAGTACTTC
CDR3aa: CAWRGQGSISYEQYF

j_gene: TRBJ1-2
v_gene: TRBV11-2
d_gene: -
abundance: -
CDR3nt: TGTGCCAGCAGCTTAGTCACAGGGCCTTATGGCTACACCTTC
CDR3aa: CASSLVTGPYGYTF

j_gene: TRBJ2-5
v_gene: TRBV6-5
d_gene: -
abundance: -
CDR3nt: TGTGCCAGCAGTTACTCTGGGGCACAAGAGACCCAGTACTTC
CDR3aa: CASSYSGAQETQYF

j_gene: TRBJ1-5
v_gene: TRBV4-3
d_gene: -
abundance: -
CDR3nt: TGCGCCAGCAGCCCTTATCAGGGGCAGCCCCAGCATTTT
CDR3aa: CASSPYQGQPQHF

j_gene: TRBJ2-5
v_gene: TRBV4-3
d_gene: TRBD2
abundance: -
CDR3nt: TGCGCCAGCAGCCAAGGCCTAGCGGGAGGGCCCAGGGAGACCCAGTACTTC
CDR3aa: CASSQGLAGGPRETQYF

j_gene: TRBJ2-7
v_gene: TRBV25-1
d_gene: -
abundance: -
CDR3nt: TGTGCCAGCAGTGACGTGACGGACAGAGCCTACGAGCAGTACTTC
CDR3aa: CASSDVTDRAYEQYF

j_gene: TRBJ2-4
v_gene: TRBV4-2
d_gene: TRBD2
abundance: -
CDR3nt: TGTGCCAGCAGCCCGAGCGGGAGGGCCGGGTCCAAAAACAGTCAGTACTTC
CDR3aa: CASSPSGRAGSKNSQYF

j_gene: TRBJ2-1
v_gene: TRBV4-3
d_gene: TRBD1
abundance: -
CDR3nt: TGCGCCAGCAGCCAAGCAGCACAGGGGTTCGAGCAGTTCTTC
CDR3aa: CASSQAAQGFEQFF

j_gene: TRBJ2-3
v_gene: TRBV10-3
d_gene: TRBD1
abundance: -
CDR3nt: TGTGCCATCGAGAACCGGGACAGGAGTGGAATAGATACGCAGTATTTT
CDR3aa: CAIENRDRSGIDTQYF

j_gene: TRBJ2-3
v_gene: TRBV19
d_gene: TRBD2
abundance: -
CDR3nt: TGTGCCAGTAGTATAGTGGGACTAGTCACAGATACGCAGTATTTT
CDR3aa: CASSIVGLVTDTQYF

j_gene: TRBJ1-2
v_gene: TRBV30
d_gene: TRBD1
abundance: -
CDR3nt: TGTGCCTGGAGTAGGCAGGGGGCTCTTGGCTACACCTTC
CDR3aa: CAWSRQGALGYTF

j_gene: TRBJ1-1
v_gene: TRBV7-9
d_gene: -
abundance: -
CDR3nt: TGTTCCAGCAGCTTAGAGGACTATGGGGGGACGCGCACTGAAGCTTTCTTT
CDR3aa: CSSSLEDYGGTRTEAFF

j_gene: TRBJ2-3
v_gene: TRBV5-4
d_gene: -
abundance: -
CDR3nt: TGTGCCAGCAGCTTTACTCCTTTCACAGATACGCAGTATTTT
CDR3aa: CASSFTPFTDTQYF

j_gene: TRBJ2-1
v_gene: TRBV5-1
d_gene: -
abundance: once
CDR3nt: TGCGCCAGCAGCTTGGTAGCAGGAGGGCAAGGGCAGTTCTTC
CDR3aa: CASSLVAGGQGQFF

j_gene: TRBJ2-1
v_gene: TRBV7-9
d_gene: TRBD2
abundance: -
CDR3nt: TGTTCCAGCAGCTTAGGGGAGGGCGGATACATCAATGAGCAGTTCTTC
CDR3aa: CSSSLGEGGYINEQFF

j_gene: TRBJ1-5
v_gene: TRBV28
d_gene: -
abundance: -
CDR3nt: TGTGCCAGCGGTCCCCTTCGGGACAACCAGCATTTT
CDR3aa: CASGPLRDNQHF

j_gene: TRBJ1-2
v_gene: TRBV4-2
d_gene: TRBD1
abundance: -
CDR3nt: TGTGCCAGCAGCCCTACAGGGGGCTCTAACTATGGCTACACCTTC
CDR3aa: CASSPTGGSNYGYTF

j_gene: TRBJ2-2
v_gene: TRBV11-1
d_gene: -
abundance: -
CDR3nt: TGTGCCAGCAGCTTCACTAGTTACACCGGGGAGCTGTTTTTT
CDR3aa: CASSFTSYTGELFF

j_gene: TRBJ1-1
v_gene: TRBV18
d_gene: TRBD1
abundance: -
CDR3nt: TGTGCCAGCTCACCACTGCAGGGGGTGAACACTGAAGCTTTCTTT
CDR3aa: CASSPLQGVNTEAFF

j_gene: TRBJ1-1
v_gene: TRBV30
d_gene: TRBD1
abundance: -
CDR3nt: TGTGCCCTTTCAGACAGGGACACTGAAGCTTTCTTT
CDR3aa: CALSDRDTEAFF

j_gene: TRBJ2-7
v_gene: TRBV7-2
d_gene: -
abundance: -
CDR3nt: TGTGCCAGCAGCCAAATCTCCTACGAGCAGTACTTC
CDR3aa: CASSQISYEQYF

j_gene: TRBJ1-5
v_gene: TRBV5-1
d_gene: TRBD1
abundance: -
CDR3nt: TGCGCCAGCAGCTATGAAGGGGGCGCCGGTCAGCCCCAGCATTTT
CDR3aa: CASSYEGGAGQPQHF

j_gene: TRBJ1-2
v_gene: TRBV9
d_gene: TRBD1
abundance: few
CDR3nt: TGTGCCAGCAGCGGACGGACAGGGGTGAGAGGTGGCTACACCTTC
CDR3aa: CASSGRTGVRGGYTF

j_gene: TRBJ2-3
v_gene: TRBV7-9
d_gene: TRBD1
abundance: -
CDR3nt: TGTGCCAGCAGCCCTGGGACAGGAACCCCTAGCACAGATACGCAGTATTTT
CDR3aa: CASSPGTGTPSTDTQYF

j_gene: TRBJ2-1
v_gene: TRBV18
d_gene: -
abundance: -
CDR3nt: TGTGCCAGCTCACCATTCACCAACAGTAACAATGAGCAGTTCTTC
CDR3aa: CASSPFTNSNNEQFF

j_gene: TRBJ1-5
v_gene: TRBV7-9
d_gene: -
abundance: -
CDR3nt: TGTTCCAGCAGCCCCTCCGGACCCGACAGCAGCAATCAGCCCCAGCATTTT
CDR3aa: CSSSPSGPDSSNQPQHF

j_gene: TRBJ2-7
v_gene: TRBV4-1
d_gene: -
abundance: few
CDR3nt: TGCGCCAGCAGTCCTTTGGGGGGACTCCGGGGCGAGCAGTACTTC
CDR3aa: CASSPLGGLRGEQYF

j_gene: TRBJ2-7
v_gene: TRBV27
d_gene: TRBD1
abundance: -
CDR3nt: TGTGCCAGCAGATACACAGGGGGGTCCGAGCAGTACTTC
CDR3aa: CASRYTGGSEQYF

j_gene: TRBJ2-7
v_gene: TRBV29-1
d_gene: -
abundance: -
CDR3nt: TGCAGCGTTGGAGTTGGGACACCCCCCTACGAGCAGTACTTC
CDR3aa: CSVGVGTPPYEQYF

j_gene: TRBJ2-5
v_gene: TRBV9
d_gene: TRBD2
abundance: -
CDR3nt: TGTGCCAGCAGCGTAGGCGGGGGTGGCTACCAAGAGACCCAGTACTTC
CDR3aa: CASSVGGGGYQETQYF

j_gene: TRBJ1-5
v_gene: TRBV6-1
d_gene: -
abundance: -
CDR3nt: TGTGCCAGCGGTGGGGGGGGAGTAATGATCAGCAATCAGCCCCAGCATTTT
CDR3aa: CASGGGGVMISNQPQHF

j_gene: TRBJ2-5
v_gene: TRBV19
d_gene: TRBD1
abundance: -
CDR3nt: TGTGCCAGTAGAGACAGGGGGGCCCCGCAAGAGACCCAGTACTTC
CDR3aa: CASRDRGAPQETQYF

j_gene: TRBJ2-1
v_gene: TRBV12-5
d_gene: -
abundance: -
CDR3nt: TGTGCTAGTGCTCAACTTGATGGCCCTAGTTATGAGTTCTTC
CDR3aa: CASAQLDGPSYEFF

j_gene: TRBJ1-5
v_gene: TRBV19
d_gene: -
abundance: -
CDR3nt: TGTGCCAGTAGTACCTTTAATCAGCCCCAGCATTTT
CDR3aa: CASSTFNQPQHF

j_gene: TRBJ1-3
v_gene: TRBV7-9
d_gene: -
abundance: -
CDR3nt: TGTTCCAGCAGCTTTGTTCTGAGCTCTGGAAACACCATATATTTT
CDR3aa: CSSSFVLSSGNTIYF

j_gene: TRBJ1-5
v_gene: TRBV2
d_gene: TRBD1
abundance: -
CDR3nt: TGTGCCAGCAGCCGCGGGACAGGGAGGTTTAAGAGCAATCAGCCCCAGCATTTT
CDR3aa: CASSRGTGRFKSNQPQHF

j_gene: TRBJ1-1
v_gene: TRBV7-3
d_gene: TRBD1
abundance: few
CDR3nt: TGTGCCAGCAGCTCCTCAGGGGGCGGCATCACTGAAGCTTTCTTT
CDR3aa: CASSSSGGGITEAFF

j_gene: TRBJ2-7
v_gene: TRBV10-3
d_gene: -
abundance: few
CDR3nt: TGTGCCATCAGTGAGGGTCGGACAGAATCCGAGCAGTACTTC
CDR3aa: CAISEGRTESEQYF

j_gene: TRBJ1-1
v_gene: TRBV19
d_gene: -
abundance: once
CDR3nt: TGTGCCAGTAGCTTCGGGTCTGAAGCTTTCTTT
CDR3aa: CASSFGSEAFF